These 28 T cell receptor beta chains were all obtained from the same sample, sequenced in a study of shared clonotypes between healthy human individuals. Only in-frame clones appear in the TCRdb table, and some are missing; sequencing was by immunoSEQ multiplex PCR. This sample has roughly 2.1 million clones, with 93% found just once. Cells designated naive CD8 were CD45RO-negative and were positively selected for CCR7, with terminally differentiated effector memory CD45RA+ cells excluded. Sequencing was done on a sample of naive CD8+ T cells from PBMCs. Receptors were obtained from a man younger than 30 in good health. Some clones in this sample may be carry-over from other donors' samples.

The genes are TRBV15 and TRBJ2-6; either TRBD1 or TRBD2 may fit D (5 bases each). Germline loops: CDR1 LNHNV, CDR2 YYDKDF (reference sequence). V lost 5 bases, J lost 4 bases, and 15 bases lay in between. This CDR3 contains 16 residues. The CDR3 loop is CATSSAEGHGANVLTF. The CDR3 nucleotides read TGTGCCACCAGCTCGGCTGAGGGGCACGGGGCCAACGTCCTGACTTTC.

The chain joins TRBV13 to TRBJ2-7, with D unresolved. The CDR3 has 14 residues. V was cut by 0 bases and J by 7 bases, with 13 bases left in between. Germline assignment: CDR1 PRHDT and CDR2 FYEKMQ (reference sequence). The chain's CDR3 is CASSLGRQFWEQYF. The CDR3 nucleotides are TGTGCCAGCAGCTTAGGCCGACAATTTTGGGAGCAGTACTTC.

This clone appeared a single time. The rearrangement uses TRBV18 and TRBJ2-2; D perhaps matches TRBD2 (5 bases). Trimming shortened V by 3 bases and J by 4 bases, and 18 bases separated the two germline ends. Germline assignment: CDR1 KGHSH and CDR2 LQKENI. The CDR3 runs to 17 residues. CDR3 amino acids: CASSPLPSVRGTGELFF. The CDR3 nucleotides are TGTGCCAGCTCACCGCTACCGTCCGTTCGGGGCACCGGGGAGCTGTTTTTT. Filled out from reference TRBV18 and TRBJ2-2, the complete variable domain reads NAGVMQNPRHLVRRRGQEARLRCSPMKGHSHVYWYRQLPEEGLKFMVYLQKENIIDESGMPKERFSAEFPKEGPSILRIQQVVRGDSAAYFCASSPLPSVRGTGELFFGEGSRLTVL.

The CDR3 DNA is TGTGCCAGCAGCTTAGCACGGACAGGCTCCTCTGGAAACACCATATATTTT. The encoded protein is CASSLARTGSSGNTIYF. V and J are TRBV7-8 and TRBJ1-3, with TRBD1 matching 7 bases. Losses at the gene ends were 0 bases for V and 0 bases for J; bases not matched to a gene: 5. The germline gives CDR1 SGHVS, CDR2 FQNEAQ. The CDR3 has 17 amino acids.

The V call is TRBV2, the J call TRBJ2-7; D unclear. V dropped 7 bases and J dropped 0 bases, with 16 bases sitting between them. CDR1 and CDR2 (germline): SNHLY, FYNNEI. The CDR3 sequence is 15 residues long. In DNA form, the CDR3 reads TGTGCCAGCACCGATGACGGATCAAACTCCTACGAGCAGTACTTC. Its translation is CASTDDGSNSYEQYF. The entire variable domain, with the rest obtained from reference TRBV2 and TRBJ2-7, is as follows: EPEVTQTPSHQVTQMGQEVILRCVPISNHLYFYWYRQILGQKVEFLVSFYNNEISEKSEIFDDQFSVERPDGSNFTLKIRSTKLEDSAMYFCASTDDGSNSYEQYFGPGTRLTVT.

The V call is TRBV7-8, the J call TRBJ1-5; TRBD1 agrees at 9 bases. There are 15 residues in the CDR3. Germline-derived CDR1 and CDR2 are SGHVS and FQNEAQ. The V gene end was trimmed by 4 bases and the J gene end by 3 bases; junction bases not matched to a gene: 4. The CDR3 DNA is TGTGCCAGCAGCTCTACAGGGGGCCCCAATCAGCCCCAGCATTTT. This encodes CASSSTGGPNQPQHF. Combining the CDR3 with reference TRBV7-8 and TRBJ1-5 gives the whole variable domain GAGVSQSPRYKVAKRGQDVALRCDPISGHVSLFWYQQALGQGPEFLTYFQNEAQLDKSGLPSDRFFAERPEGSVSTLKIQRTQQEDSAVYLCASSSTGGPNQPQHFGDGTRLSIL.

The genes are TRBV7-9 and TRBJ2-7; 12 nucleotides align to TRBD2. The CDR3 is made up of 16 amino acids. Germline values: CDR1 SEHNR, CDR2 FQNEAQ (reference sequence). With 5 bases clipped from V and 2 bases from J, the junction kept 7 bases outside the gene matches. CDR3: CASSITSGRIPYEQYF. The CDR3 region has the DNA TGTGCCAGCAGCATCACTAGCGGGAGGATCCCCTACGAGCAGTACTTC.

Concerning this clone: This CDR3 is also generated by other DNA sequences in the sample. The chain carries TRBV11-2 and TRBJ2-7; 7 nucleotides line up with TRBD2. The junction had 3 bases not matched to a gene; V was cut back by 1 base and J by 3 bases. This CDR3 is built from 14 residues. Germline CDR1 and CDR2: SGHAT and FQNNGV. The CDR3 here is CASSLVAGGYEQYF. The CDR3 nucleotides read TGTGCCAGCAGCTTAGTAGCGGGTGGCTACGAGCAGTACTTC.

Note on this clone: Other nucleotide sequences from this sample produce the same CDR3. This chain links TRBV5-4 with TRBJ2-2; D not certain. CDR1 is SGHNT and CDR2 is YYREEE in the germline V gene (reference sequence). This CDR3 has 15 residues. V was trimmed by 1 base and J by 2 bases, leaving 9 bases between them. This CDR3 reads CASSLPTANTGELFF. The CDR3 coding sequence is TGTGCCAGCAGCTTGCCAACGGCTAACACCGGGGAGCTGTTTTTT.

CDR3 DNA sequence: TGTGCCAGCAGTCGTCATCCGGGACAGGGGGCCTACGAGCAGTACTTC. Protein: CASSRHPGQGAYEQYF. The chain recombines TRBV27 with TRBJ2-7, with TRBD1 matching over 11 bases. This CDR3 is 16 amino acids long. CDR1 and CDR2 (germline): MNHEY, SMNVEV (reference sequence). J gave up 2 bases and V 5 bases, and 8 bases lay outside the gene matches.

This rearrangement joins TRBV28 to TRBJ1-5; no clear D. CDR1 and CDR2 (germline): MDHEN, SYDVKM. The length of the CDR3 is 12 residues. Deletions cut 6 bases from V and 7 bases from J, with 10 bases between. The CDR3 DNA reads TGTGCCAGCAGCTACTTACAGCAGCCCCAGCATTTT. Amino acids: CASSYLQQPQHF.

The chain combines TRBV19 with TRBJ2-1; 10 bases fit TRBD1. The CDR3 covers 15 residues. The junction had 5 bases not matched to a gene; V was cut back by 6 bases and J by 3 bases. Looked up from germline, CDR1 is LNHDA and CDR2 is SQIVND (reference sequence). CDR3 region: CASSLDRGYYNEQFF. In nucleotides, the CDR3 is TGTGCCAGTAGCCTGGACAGGGGGTACTACAATGAGCAGTTCTTC.

CDR3 region: CASSIIGIGGREYNEQFF. The DNA of the CDR3 is TGTGCCAGTAGTATTATAGGCATCGGCGGGAGAGAGTACAATGAGCAGTTCTTC. This rearrangement joins TRBV19 to TRBJ2-1; the match to TRBD2 covers 7 bases. The V segment lost 3 bases and the J segment 4 bases; nucleotides outside the gene matches: 15. This CDR3 comprises 18 residues. Per the germline V gene, CDR1 is LNHDA and CDR2 is SQIVND (reference sequence).

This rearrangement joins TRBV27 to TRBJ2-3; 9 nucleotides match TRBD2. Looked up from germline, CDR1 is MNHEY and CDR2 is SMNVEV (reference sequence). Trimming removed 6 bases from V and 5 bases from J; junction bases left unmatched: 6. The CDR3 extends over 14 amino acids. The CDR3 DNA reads TGTGCCAGCAGATATCAAGCGGGAGGAGATACGCAGTATTTT. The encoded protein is CASRYQAGGDTQYF.

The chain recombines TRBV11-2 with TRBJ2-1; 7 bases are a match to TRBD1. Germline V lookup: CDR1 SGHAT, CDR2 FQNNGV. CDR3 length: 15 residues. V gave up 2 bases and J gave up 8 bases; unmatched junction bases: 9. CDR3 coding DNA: TGTGCCAGCAGCTTATCATTCCGACAGGGCGATGAGCAGTTCTTC. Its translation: CASSLSFRQGDEQFF.

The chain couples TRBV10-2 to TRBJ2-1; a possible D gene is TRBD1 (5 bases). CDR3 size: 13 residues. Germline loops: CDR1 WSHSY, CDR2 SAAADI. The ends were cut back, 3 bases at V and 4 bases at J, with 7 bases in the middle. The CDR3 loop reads CASSEHRYNEQFF. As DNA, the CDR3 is TGCGCCAGCAGTGAACACAGGTACAATGAGCAGTTCTTC.

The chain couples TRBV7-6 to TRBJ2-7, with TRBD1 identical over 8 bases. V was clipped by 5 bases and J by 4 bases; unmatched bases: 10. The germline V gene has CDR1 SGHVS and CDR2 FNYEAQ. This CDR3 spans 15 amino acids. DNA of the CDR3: TGTGCCAGCAGCCCATTAGGACAGGGTTTGTACGAGCAGTACTTC. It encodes CASSPLGQGLYEQYF.

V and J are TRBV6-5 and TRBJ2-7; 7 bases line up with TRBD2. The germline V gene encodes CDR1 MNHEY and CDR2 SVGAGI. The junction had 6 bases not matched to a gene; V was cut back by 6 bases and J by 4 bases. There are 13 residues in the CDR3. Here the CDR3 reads CASRQTSWYEQYF. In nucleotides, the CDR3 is TGTGCCAGCAGACAGACTAGCTGGTACGAGCAGTACTTC.

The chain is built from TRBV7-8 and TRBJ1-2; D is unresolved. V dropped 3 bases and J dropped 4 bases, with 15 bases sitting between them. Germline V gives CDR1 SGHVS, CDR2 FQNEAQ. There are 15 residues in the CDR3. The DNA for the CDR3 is TGTGCCAGCAGCTTTGAGGTGCAGGCGGCCTATGGCTACACCTTC. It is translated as CASSFEVQAAYGYTF. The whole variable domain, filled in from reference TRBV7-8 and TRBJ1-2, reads GAGVSQSPRYKVAKRGQDVALRCDPISGHVSLFWYQQALGQGPEFLTYFQNEAQLDKSGLPSDRFFAERPEGSVSTLKIQRTQQEDSAVYLCASSFEVQAAYGYTFGSGTRLTVV.

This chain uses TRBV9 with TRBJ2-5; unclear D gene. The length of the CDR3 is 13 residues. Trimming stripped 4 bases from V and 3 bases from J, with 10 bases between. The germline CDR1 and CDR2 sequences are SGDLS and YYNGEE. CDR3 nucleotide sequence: TGTGCCAGCAGCAATAGGGCCGAAGAGACCCAGTACTTC. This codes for CASSNRAEETQYF.

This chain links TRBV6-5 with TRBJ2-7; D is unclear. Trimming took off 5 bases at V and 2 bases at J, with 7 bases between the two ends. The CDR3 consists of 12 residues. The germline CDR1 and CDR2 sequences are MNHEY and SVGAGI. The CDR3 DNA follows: TGTGCCAGCAGTGACCCCCCCTACGAGCAGTACTTC. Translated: CASSDPPYEQYF.

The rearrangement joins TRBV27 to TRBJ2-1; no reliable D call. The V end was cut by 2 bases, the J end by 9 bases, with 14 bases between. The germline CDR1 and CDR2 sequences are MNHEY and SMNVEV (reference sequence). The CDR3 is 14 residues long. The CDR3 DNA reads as TGTGCCAGCAGTTTAAGTCACTTCGCCAGTGAGCAGTTCTTC. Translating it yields CASSLSHFASEQFF.

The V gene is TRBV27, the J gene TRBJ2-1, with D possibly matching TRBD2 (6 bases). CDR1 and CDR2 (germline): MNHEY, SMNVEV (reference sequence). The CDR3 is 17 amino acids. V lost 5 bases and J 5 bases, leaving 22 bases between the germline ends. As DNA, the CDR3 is TGTGCCAGCAGTCCCCCAAATACGGGACGGGGGAACAATGAGCAGTTCTTC. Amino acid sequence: CASSPPNTGRGNNEQFF.

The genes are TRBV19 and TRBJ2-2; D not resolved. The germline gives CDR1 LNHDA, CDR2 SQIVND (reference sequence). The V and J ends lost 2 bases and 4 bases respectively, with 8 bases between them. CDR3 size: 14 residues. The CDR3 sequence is CASSIRLVTGELFF. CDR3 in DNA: TGTGCCAGTAGTATACGGCTAGTCACCGGGGAGCTGTTTTTT.

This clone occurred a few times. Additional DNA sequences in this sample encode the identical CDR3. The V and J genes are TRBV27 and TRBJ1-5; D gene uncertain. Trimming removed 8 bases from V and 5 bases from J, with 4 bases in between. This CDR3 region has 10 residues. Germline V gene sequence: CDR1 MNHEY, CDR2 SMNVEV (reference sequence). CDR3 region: CASGHQPQHF. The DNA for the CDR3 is TGTGCCAGCGGACATCAGCCCCAGCATTTT.

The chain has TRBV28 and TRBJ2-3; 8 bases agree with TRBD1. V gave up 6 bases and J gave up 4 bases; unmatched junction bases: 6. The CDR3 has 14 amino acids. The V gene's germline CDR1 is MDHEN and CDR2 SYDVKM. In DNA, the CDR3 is TGTGCCAGCAGCCGGACAGGGATCGCAGATACGCAGTATTTT. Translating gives CASSRTGIADTQYF.

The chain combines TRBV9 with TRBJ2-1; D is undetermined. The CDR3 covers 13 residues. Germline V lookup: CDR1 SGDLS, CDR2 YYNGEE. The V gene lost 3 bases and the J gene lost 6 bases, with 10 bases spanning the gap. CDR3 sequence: CASSEEAFNEQFF. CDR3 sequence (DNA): TGTGCCAGCAGCGAAGAGGCCTTCAATGAGCAGTTCTTC.

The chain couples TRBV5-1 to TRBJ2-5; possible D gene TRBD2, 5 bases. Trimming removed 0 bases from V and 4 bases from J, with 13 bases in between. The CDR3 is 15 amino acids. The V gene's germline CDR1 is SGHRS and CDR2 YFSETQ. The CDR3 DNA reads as TGCGCCAGCAGCTTGGTAGGGTCGGCGGGAGAGACCCAGTACTTC. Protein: CASSLVGSAGETQYF. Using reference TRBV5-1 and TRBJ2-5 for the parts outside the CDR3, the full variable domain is KAGVTQTPRYLIKTRGQQVTLSCSPISGHRSVSWYQQTPGQGLQFLFEYFSETQRNKGNFPGRFSGRQFSNSRSEMNVSTLELGDSALYLCASSLVGSAGETQYFGPGTRLLVL.